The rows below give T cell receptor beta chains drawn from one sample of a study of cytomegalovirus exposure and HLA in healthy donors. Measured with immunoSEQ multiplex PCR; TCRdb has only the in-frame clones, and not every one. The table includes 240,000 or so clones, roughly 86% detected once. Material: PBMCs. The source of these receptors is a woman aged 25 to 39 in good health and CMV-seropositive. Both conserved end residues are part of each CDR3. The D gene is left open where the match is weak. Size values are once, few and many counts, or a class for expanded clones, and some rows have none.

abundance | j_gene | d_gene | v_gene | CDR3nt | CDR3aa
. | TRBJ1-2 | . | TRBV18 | TGTGCCAGCTCACCGGTGACAGAGCCACAAGCTAACTATGGCTACACCTTC | CASSPVTEPQANYGYTF
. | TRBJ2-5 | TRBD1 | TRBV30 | TGTGCCTCGACAGGGGGAGAGACCCAGTACTTC | CASTGGETQYF
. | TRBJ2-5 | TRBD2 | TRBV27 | TGTGCCAGCAGTCCCGGGACTAAAGGAAAGACCCAGTACTTC | CASSPGTKGKTQYF
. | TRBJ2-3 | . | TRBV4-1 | TGCGCCAGCAGCCACGGGGGTCATACGCAGTATTTT | CASSHGGHTQYF
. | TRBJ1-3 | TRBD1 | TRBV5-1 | TGCGCCAGCAGCTTGGAGGGACAGCGTACCTCTGGAAACACCATATATTTT | CASSLEGQRTSGNTIYF
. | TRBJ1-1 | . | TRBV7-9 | TGTGCCAGCAGCTCACAGGGTGCGTACACTGAAGCTTTCTTT | CASSSQGAYTEAFF
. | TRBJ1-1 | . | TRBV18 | TGTGCCAGCTCACCACCGGAGGGATACGCTTTCTTT | CASSPPEGYAFF
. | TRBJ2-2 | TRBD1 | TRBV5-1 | TGCGCCAGCAAGGTCGGGACAGGGAACACCGGGGAGCTGTTTTTT | CASKVGTGNTGELFF
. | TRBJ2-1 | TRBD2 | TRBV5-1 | TGCGCCAGCAGCTTGACTAGCGCCCTGTGGGATGAGCAGTTCTTC | CASSLTSALWDEQFF
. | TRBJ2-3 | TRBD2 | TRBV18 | TGTGCCAGCACGTTACTAGCGGGAGTTGTCCCAGATACGCAGTATTTT | CASTLLAGVVPDTQYF
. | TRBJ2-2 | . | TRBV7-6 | TGTGCCAGCAGCCGTTCTTTCGGTAGGAACACCGGGGAGCTGTTTTTT | CASSRSFGRNTGELFF
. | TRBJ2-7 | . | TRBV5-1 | TGCGCCAGCAGCTTAGGCAGGGCCTCCTACGAGCAGTACTTC | CASSLGRASYEQYF
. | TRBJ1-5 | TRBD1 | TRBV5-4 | TGTGCCAGCAGCTTTTTCGACAGGGAAAGGGATCAGCCCCAGCATTTT | CASSFFDRERDQPQHF
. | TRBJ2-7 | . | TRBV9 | TGTGCCAGCAGCGTCACTGAATCGCATGTGTCCGAGCAGTACTTC | CASSVTESHVSEQYF
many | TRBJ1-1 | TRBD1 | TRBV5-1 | TGCGCCAGCAGCTTGCCAGGGACAGGGATTGAAGCTTTCTTT | CASSLPGTGIEAFF
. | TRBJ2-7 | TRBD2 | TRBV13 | TGTGCCAGCAGGCTCCGCCTAGGTAGCGGGATGCTTGGCGAGCAGTACTTC | CASRLRLGSGMLGEQYF
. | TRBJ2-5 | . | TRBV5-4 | TGTGCCAGCAGCTCTCAGGAGACCCAGTACTTC | CASSSQETQYF
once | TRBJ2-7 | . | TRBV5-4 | TGTGCCAGCAGCGGGGCCGGGGGTGAAGGTTACGAGCAGTACTTC | CASSGAGGEGYEQYF
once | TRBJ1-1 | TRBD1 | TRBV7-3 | TGTGCCAGCAGCTTAATGTCCGGGACAGATGAAGCTTTCTTT | CASSLMSGTDEAFF
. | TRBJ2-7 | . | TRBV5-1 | TGCGCCAGCAGCTTGGAAAAGAATAGGGGCAGCGAGCAGTACTTC | CASSLEKNRGSEQYF
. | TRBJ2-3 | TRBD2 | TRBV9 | TGTGCCAGCAGCGTAGATACTAGCGGGGTGGGTACGCAGTATTTT | CASSVDTSGVGTQYF
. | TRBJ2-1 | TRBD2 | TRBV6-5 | TGTGCCAGCAGTTACGCTGCGGGAGTTTACTACAATGAGCAGTTCTTC | CASSYAAGVYYNEQFF
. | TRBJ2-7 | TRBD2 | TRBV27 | TGTGCCAGCAGTCCTCACCTGGGGAGCGGGAGGAGATACGAGCAGTACTTC | CASSPHLGSGRRYEQYF
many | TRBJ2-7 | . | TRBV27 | TGTGCCAGCAGTCTACAGGGTTCCTACGAGCAGTACTTC | CASSLQGSYEQYF
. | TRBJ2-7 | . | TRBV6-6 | TGTGCCAGCAGTTACAATGCAGGGATATACGAGCAGTACTTC | CASSYNAGIYEQYF
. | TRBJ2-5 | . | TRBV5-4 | TGTGCCAGCAGCTTGGACGGGAGTCCCCAAGAGACCCAGTACTTC | CASSLDGSPQETQYF
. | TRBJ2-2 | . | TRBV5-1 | TGCGCCAGCAGCTCAACCGGGACTCCGAACACCGGGGAGCTGTTTTTT | CASSSTGTPNTGELFF
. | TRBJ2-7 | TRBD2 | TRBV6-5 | TGTGCCAGCAGACCCCCTAGCGGGGGATACGAGCAGTACTTC | CASRPPSGGYEQYF
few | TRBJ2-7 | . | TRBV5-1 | TGCGCCAGCACGGACGGCGGGGAGCAGTACTTC | CASTDGGEQYF
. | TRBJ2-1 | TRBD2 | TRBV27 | TGTGCCAGCAGTGCAACTAGCGGGGCTTTCAATGAGCAGTTCTTC | CASSATSGAFNEQFF
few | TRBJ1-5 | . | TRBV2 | TGTGCCAGCGGGGGAGGGGAACAGCCCCAGCATTTT | CASGGGEQPQHF
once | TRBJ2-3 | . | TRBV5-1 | TGCGCCAGCAGCTTACAGGGATCAGATACGCAGTATTTT | CASSLQGSDTQYF
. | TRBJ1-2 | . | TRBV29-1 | TGCAGCGTTGAAGAGGCAGAAAACTATGGCTACACCTTC | CSVEEAENYGYTF
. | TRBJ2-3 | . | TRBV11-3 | TGTGCCAGCAGCTTAGCGTCGATGGAGGATACGCAGTATTTT | CASSLASMEDTQYF
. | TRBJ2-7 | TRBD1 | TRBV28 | TGTGCCAGCAGAGCGACGGGACAGGGACTCTACGAGCAGTACTTC | CASRATGQGLYEQYF
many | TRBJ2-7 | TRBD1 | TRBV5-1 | TGCGCCAGCAGCGAAAGACAGGGGGCCTACGAGCAGTACTTC | CASSERQGAYEQYF
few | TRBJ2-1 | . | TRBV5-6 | TGTGCCAGCAGCTTGAGGACGTCTAGCGAGTTCAATGAGCAGTTCTTC | CASSLRTSSEFNEQFF
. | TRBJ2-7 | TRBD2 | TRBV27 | TGTGCCAGCAGTCGGACACCGGGACTAGCGGGAGTTGGGGCCTACGAGCAGTACTTC | CASSRTPGLAGVGAYEQYF
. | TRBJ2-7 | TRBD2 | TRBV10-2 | TGCGCCAGCAGTAGACAGACTAGCGGACCCTACGAGCAGTACTTC | CASSRQTSGPYEQYF
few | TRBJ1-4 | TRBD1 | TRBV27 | TGTGCCAGCAGTTTCCAGGACAGGGGGCGTGAAAAACTGTTTTTT | CASSFQDRGREKLFF
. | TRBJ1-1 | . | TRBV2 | TGTGCCAGCAGAGAGACAGTTATGAACACTGAAGCTTTCTTT | CASRETVMNTEAFF
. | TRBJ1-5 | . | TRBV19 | TGTGCCAGTAGGCAACAGGGAAATCAGCCCCAGCATTTT | CASRQQGNQPQHF
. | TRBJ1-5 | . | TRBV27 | TGTGCCCGGAGGGCCTATCAGCCCCAGCATTTT | CARRAYQPQHF
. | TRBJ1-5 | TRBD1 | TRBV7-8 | TGTGCCAGCAGCCGGCTGACTCGTGGGACAGGGGACCAGCCCCAGCATTTT | CASSRLTRGTGDQPQHF
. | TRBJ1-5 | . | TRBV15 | TGTGCCACCAGCAGACGCAGGGAGGATCAGCCCCAGCATTTT | CATSRRREDQPQHF
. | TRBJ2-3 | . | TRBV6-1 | TGTGCCAGCAGTGAGGTGGCGGTTAGCACAGATACGCAGTATTTT | CASSEVAVSTDTQYF
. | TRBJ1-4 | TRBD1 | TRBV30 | TGTGCCTGGCAGGGGGCTAATGAAAAACTGTTTTTT | CAWQGANEKLFF
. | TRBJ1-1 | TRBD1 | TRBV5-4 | TGTGCCAGCAGCTTTGCACAGGGGGTCGGAACTGAAGCTTTCTTT | CASSFAQGVGTEAFF
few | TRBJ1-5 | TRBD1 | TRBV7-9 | TGTGCCAGCAGCCCAGACGGGACAGGCAATCAGCCCCAGCATTTT | CASSPDGTGNQPQHF
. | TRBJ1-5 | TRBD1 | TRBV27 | TGTGCCAGCAGGCCCTACAGGGGCCAACTCAATCAGCCCCAGCATTTT | CASRPYRGQLNQPQHF
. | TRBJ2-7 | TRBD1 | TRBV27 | TGTGCCAGCAGTCGAGGGGGCTCGGGGGAGCAGTACTTC | CASSRGGSGEQYF
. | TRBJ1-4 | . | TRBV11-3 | TGTGCCAGCAGCGCGCGGGGGGGCTCCACTAATGAAAAACTGTTTTTT | CASSARGGSTNEKLFF
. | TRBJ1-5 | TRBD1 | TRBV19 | TGTGCCAGTAGTACCGGGACAGGGGGAAAATATAGCAATCAGCCCCAGCATTTT | CASSTGTGGKYSNQPQHF
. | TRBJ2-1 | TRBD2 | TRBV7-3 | TGTGCCAGCAGGGATCCGGGAGGGCCTAGGTTCGATGAGCAGTTCTTC | CASRDPGGPRFDEQFF
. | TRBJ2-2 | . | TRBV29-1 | TGCACCCTGGGGGGTAGGTCCGGGGAGCTGTTTTTT | CTLGGRSGELFF
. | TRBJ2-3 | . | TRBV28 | TGTGCCAGCAGTTTACCAGGGACAGATACGCAGTATTTT | CASSLPGTDTQYF